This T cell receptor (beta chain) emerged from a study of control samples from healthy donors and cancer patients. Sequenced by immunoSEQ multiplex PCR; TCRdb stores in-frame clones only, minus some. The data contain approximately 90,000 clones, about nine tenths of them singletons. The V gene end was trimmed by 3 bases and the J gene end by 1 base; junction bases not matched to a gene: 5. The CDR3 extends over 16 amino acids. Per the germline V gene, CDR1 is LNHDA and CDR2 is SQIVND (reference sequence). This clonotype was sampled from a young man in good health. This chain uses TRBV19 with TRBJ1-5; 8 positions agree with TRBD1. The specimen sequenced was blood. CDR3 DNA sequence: TGTGCCAGTAGTATCTTCAGGACAGGGAGCAATCAGCCCCAGCATTTT. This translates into CASSIFRTGSNQPQHF.